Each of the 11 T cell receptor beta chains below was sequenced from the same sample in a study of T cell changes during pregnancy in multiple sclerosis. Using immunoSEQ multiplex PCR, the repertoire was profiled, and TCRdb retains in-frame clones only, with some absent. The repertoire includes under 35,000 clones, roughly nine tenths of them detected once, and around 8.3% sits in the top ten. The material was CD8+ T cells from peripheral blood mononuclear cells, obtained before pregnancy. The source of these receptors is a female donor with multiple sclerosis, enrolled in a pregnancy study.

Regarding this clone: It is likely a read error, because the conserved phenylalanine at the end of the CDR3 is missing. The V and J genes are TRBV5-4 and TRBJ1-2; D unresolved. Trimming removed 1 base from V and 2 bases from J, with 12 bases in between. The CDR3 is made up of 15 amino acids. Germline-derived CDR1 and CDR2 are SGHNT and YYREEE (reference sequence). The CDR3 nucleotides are TGTGCCAGCAGCTTGATATCCGGCAGAAACTATGGCTACACCCTC. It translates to CASSLISGRNYGYTL.

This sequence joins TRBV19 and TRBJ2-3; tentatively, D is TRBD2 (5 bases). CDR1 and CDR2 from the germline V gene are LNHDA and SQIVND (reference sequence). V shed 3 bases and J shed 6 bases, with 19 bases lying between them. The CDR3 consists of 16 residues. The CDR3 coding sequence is TGTGCCAGTAGTATGTCGCAAACCCTTTGGGAGGATACGCAGTATTTT. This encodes CASSMSQTLWEDTQYF.

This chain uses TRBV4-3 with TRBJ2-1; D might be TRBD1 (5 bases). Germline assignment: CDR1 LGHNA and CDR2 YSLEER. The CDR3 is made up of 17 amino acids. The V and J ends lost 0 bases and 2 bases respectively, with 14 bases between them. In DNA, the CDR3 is TGCGCCAGCAGCCAAGATTGGGGCCGATTGACCTACAATGAGCAGTTCTTC. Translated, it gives CASSQDWGRLTYNEQFF.

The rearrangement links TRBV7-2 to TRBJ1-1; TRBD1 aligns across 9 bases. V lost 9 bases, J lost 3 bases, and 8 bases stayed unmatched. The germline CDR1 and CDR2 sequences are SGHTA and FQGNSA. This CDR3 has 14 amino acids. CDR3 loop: CASNYRGRDTEAFF. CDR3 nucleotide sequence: TGTGCCAGTAATTACAGGGGGCGGGACACTGAAGCTTTCTTT.

CDR3 protein: CASSVSPGQGPTEAFF. For the CDR3, the DNA is TGTGCCAGCAGCGTATCTCCGGGACAGGGGCCTACTGAAGCTTTCTTT. The chain carries TRBV9 and TRBJ1-1, with 10 positions matching TRBD1. After removal of 1 base from V and 5 bases from J, the junction contained 8 bases not matched to a gene. The CDR3 runs 16 residues. Germline CDR1 SGDLS, CDR2 YYNGEE. The whole variable domain, remainder taken from reference TRBV9 and TRBJ1-1, is DSGVTQTPKHLITATGQRVTLRCSPRSGDLSVYWYQQSLDQGLQFLIQYYNGEERAKGNILERFSAQQFPDLHSELNLSSLELGDSALYFCASSVSPGQGPTEAFFGQGTRLTVV.

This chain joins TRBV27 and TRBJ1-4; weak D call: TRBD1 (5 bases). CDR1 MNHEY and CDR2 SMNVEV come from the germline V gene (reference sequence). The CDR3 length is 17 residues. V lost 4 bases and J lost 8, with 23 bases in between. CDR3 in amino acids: CASSSRPPLQVAEKLFF. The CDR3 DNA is TGTGCCAGCAGTTCCCGTCCCCCGCTACAGGTTGCCGAAAAACTGTTTTTT. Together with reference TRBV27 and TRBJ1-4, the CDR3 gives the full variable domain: EAQVTQNPRYLITVTGKKLTVTCSQNMNHEYMSWYRQDPGLGLRQIYYSMNVEVTDKGDVPEGYKVSRKEKRNFPLILESPSPNQTSLYFCASSSRPPLQVAEKLFFGSGTQLSVL.

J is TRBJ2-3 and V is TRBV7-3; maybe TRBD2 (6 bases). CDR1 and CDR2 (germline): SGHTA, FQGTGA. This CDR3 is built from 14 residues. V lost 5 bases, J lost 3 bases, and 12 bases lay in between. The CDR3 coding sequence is TGTGCCAGCAGCGCCCAGGGAGGTACAGATACGCAGTATTTT. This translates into CASSAQGGTDTQYF.

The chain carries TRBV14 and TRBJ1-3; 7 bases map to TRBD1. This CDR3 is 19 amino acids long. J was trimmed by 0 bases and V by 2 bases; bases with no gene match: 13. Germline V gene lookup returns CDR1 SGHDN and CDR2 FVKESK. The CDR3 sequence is CASSQSLAGGLFSGNTIYF. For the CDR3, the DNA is TGTGCCAGCAGCCAATCGTTGGCAGGGGGATTGTTCTCTGGAAACACCATATATTTT. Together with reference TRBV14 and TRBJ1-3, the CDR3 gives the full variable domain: EAGVTQFPSHSVIEKGQTVTLRCDPISGHDNLYWYRRVMGKEIKFLLHFVKESKQDESGMPNNRFLAERTGGTYSTLKVQPAELEDSGVYFCASSQSLAGGLFSGNTIYFGEGSWLTVV.

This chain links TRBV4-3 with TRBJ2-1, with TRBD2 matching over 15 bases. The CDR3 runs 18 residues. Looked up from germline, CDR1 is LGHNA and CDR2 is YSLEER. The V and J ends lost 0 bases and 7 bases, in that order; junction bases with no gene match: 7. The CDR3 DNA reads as TGCGCCAGCAGCCAAGAGTTCGGACTAGCGGGGGGGTTTAATGAGCAGTTCTTC. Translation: CASSQEFGLAGGFNEQFF.

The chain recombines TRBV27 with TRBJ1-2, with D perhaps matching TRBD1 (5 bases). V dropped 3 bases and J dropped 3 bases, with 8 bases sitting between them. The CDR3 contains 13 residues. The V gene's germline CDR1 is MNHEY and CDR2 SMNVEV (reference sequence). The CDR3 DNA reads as TGTGCCAGCAGTTTCCAGGGCTACTATGGCTACACCTTC. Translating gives CASSFQGYYGYTF.

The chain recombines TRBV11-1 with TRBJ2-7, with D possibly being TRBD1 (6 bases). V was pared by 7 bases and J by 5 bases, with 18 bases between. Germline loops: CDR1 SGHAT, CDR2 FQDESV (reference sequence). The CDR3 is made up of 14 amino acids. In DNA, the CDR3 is TGTGCCAGCAACACAGGGATCGGTTGGGACGAGCAGTACTTC. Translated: CASNTGIGWDEQYF.